This T cell receptor (beta chain) came from a study of shared clonotypes between healthy human individuals. Here immunoSEQ multiplex PCR was the method, and the copy in TCRdb shows in-frame clones only, minus some. The sample shows under 1 million clones, 80% to 95% of them seen only once. Terminally differentiated effector memory CD45RA+ cells were excluded from the naive CD8 cells, which were CD45RO-negative and positively selected for CCR7. Germline V gives CDR1 SEHNR, CDR2 FQNEAQ (reference sequence). The CDR3 covers 14 residues. J was trimmed by 5 bases and V by 5 bases; bases with no gene match: 8.

The specimen sequenced was naive CD8+ T cells sorted from blood. V is TRBV7-9 and J is TRBJ2-5; 7 bases agree with TRBD2. This sequence was found in a man in his thirties or forties in good health. The CDR3 region has the DNA TGTGCCAGCAGCCAAAAGCGGGAATGGGAGACCCAGTACTTC. Translation: CASSQKREWETQYF.